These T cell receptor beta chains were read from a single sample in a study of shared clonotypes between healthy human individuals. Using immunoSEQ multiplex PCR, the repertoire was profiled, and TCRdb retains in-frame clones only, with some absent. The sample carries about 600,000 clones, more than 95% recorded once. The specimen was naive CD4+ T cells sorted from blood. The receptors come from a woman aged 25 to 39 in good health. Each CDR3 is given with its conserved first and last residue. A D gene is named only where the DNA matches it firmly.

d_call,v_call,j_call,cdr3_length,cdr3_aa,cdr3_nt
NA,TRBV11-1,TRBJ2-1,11,CASSFYNEQFF,TGTGCCAGCAGCTTCTACAATGAGCAGTTCTTC
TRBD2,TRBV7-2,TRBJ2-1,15,CASSETSGSHNEQFF,TGTGCCAGCAGCGAGACTAGCGGGAGCCACAATGAGCAGTTCTTC
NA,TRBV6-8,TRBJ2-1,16,CASSYPASSLMGEQFF,TGTGCCAGCAGCTACCCGGCTAGCAGCCTTATGGGTGAGCAGTTCTTC
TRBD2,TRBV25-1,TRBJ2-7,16,CASSAAGTSGTYEQYF,TGTGCCAGCAGTGCCGCCGGGACTAGCGGAACCTACGAGCAGTACTTC
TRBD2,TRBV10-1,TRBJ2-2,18,CARDLTSGGPANTGELFF,TGCGCCAGGGACCTGACTAGCGGGGGACCCGCGAACACCGGGGAGCTGTTTTTT
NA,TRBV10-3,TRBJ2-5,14,CATQTPSAGETQYF,TGTGCCACCCAAACGCCTAGCGCTGGGGAGACCCAGTACTTC
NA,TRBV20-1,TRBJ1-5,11,CSARVNQPQHF,TGCAGTGCTAGAGTGAATCAGCCCCAGCATTTT
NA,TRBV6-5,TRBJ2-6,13,CASKPPGANVLTF,TGTGCCAGCAAACCTCCCGGGGCCAACGTCCTGACTTTC
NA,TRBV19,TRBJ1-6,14,CASSIGPGNSPLHF,TGTGCCAGTAGTATCGGTCCAGGCAATTCACCCCTCCACTTT
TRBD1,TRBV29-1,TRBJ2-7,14,CSVITGTGGWEQYF,TGCAGCGTCATAACCGGGACAGGGGGCTGGGAGCAGTACTTC
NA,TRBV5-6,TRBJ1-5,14,CASSGPEGGQPQHF,TGTGCCAGCAGCGGACCCGAAGGCGGTCAGCCCCAGCATTTT